The next 21 T cell receptor beta chains were all read from a single sample in a study of blood T cell repertoires in COVID-19. Using immunoSEQ multiplex PCR, the repertoire was profiled, and TCRdb retains in-frame clones only, with some absent. The sample has about 250,000 clones, approximately 80% seen once. The material sequenced was PBMCs or T cells enriched from blood (not recorded which). The receptors derive from a man aged 35 to 55 who had been exposed to COVID-19.

A word on this clone: Other DNA variants within this sample encode the same CDR3. This rearrangement joins TRBV2 to TRBJ2-1; weak D call: TRBD2 (6 bases). This CDR3 comprises 13 residues. Germline assignment: CDR1 SNHLY and CDR2 FYNNEI. V was shortened by 7 bases and J by 7 bases, with 14 bases between the two germline ends. In DNA form, the CDR3 reads TGTGCCAGCACGCGGGACTGGGGGAATGAGCAGTTCTTC. Protein sequence: CASTRDWGNEQFF.

The chain joins TRBV12-3 or TRBV12-4 to TRBJ2-3; D is uncertain. V lost 3 bases to trimming and J lost 6 bases, with 4 bases between them. The CDR3 spans 11 residues. The CDR3 DNA follows: TGTGCCAGCAGTTTCGGGGATACGCAGTATTTT. The encoded protein is CASSFGDTQYF.

The J gene is TRBJ1-2, the V gene TRBV6-1; 10 bases line up with TRBD1. The CDR3 spans 19 residues. Trimming cost V 0 bases and J 4 bases; bases outside gene matches: 14. From germline, CDR1 is MNHNS and CDR2 SASEGT. The CDR3 DNA is TGTGCCAGCAGTGAAGCGGGGGTCGACAGGGGGCTTCATCGCTATGGCTACACCTTC. Residues: CASSEAGVDRGLHRYGYTF.

V is TRBV14 and J is TRBJ1-1; D is perhaps TRBD1 (5 bases). There are 12 residues in the CDR3. Germline-derived CDR1 and CDR2 are SGHDN and FVKESK. Trimming stripped 1 base from V and 13 bases from J, with 13 bases between. CDR3 protein: CASSQVGAPDFF. As DNA, the CDR3 is TGTGCCAGCAGCCAAGTAGGGGCCCCCGATTTCTTT.

The rearrangement uses TRBV23-1 and TRBJ1-4; TRBD1 is a possible D gene (6 bases). TRBV23-1 qualifies as an ORF whose function is uncertain. The length of the CDR3 is 15 residues. V was pared by 3 bases and J by 4 bases, with 12 bases between. DNA of the CDR3: TGCGCCAGCAGTCATTCGGACAGCGGTAATGAAAAACTGTTTTTT. It encodes CASSHSDSGNEKLFF.

This clone appeared a few times. The rearrangement joins TRBV24-1 to TRBJ2-2; 7 positions match TRBD2. In germline, CDR1 is KGHDR, CDR2 SFDVKD. V lost 1 base and J lost 2; bases outside the gene matches: 6. The CDR3 contains 17 residues. DNA of the CDR3: TGTGCCACCAGTGATTTCAGCGGGGCAATAAACACCGGGGAGCTGTTTTTT. This gives the protein CATSDFSGAINTGELFF.

The chain recombines TRBV19 with TRBJ1-1, with D possibly being TRBD1 (6 bases). V was shortened by 3 bases and J by 4 bases, with 15 bases between the two germline ends. Germline V lookup: CDR1 LNHDA, CDR2 SQIVND (reference sequence). The CDR3 contains 15 residues. CDR3 sequence (DNA): TGTGCCAGTAGTATGTTGGCGGGGGCCGGCACTGAAGCTTTCTTT. Translating it yields CASSMLAGAGTEAFF. Drawing the rest from reference TRBV19 and TRBJ1-1, the complete variable domain is DGGITQSPKYLFRKEGQNVTLSCEQNLNHDAMYWYRQDPGQGLRLIYYSQIVNDFQKGDIAEGYSVSREKKESFPLTVTSAQKNPTAFYLCASSMLAGAGTEAFFGQGTRLTVV.

The chain combines TRBV11-2 with TRBJ2-7; 7 bases map to TRBD1. There are 15 residues in the CDR3. Germline V CDR1 and CDR2: SGHAT, FQNNGV. V dropped 5 bases and J dropped 6; count of bases not matched to a gene: 13. CDR3 nucleotide sequence: TGTGCCAGCAGCGCAACAGTCAACAGGGGTATCGAGCAGTACTTC. It encodes CASSATVNRGIEQYF.

The chain joins TRBV4-2 to TRBJ1-6; D gene uncertain. Germline CDR1 reads LGHNA; CDR2 reads YNFKEQ. This CDR3 is built from 15 residues. V was clipped by 2 bases and J by 9 bases, with 14 bases between them. Written as DNA, the CDR3 is TGTGCCAGCAGCCAATCAACGGGTATGATTTCACCCCTCCACTTT. It specifies CASSQSTGMISPLHF.

The chain carries TRBV5-4 and TRBJ2-5; no reliable D call. Germline CDR1 is SGHNT and CDR2 is YYREEE (reference sequence). The CDR3 length is 15 residues. V was shortened by 0 bases and J by 5 bases, with 14 bases between the two germline ends. CDR3: CASSLDSISLETQYF. CDR3 nucleotide sequence: TGTGCCAGCAGCTTGGACTCTATTAGTTTGGAGACCCAGTACTTC.

The CDR3 coding sequence is TGTGCCAGCAGACCGGGGGAGGTCAATGAGCAGTTCTTC. Translation: CASRPGEVNEQFF. J is TRBJ2-1 and V is TRBV7-9; possible D gene TRBD2, 6 bases. Trimming took 6 bases from V and 6 from J, leaving 12 bases between them. The CDR3 runs 13 residues. Germline V gives CDR1 SEHNR, CDR2 FQNEAQ (reference sequence).

The genes are TRBV6-5 and TRBJ1-5, with 10 positions matching TRBD1. V was clipped by 10 bases and J by 9 bases; unmatched bases: 15. CDR1 is MNHEY and CDR2 is SVGAGI in the germline V gene. The CDR3 length is 15 residues. The CDR3 here is CAIRDRGGGLRPQHF. CDR3 in DNA: TGTGCCATCCGGGACAGGGGTGGAGGCCTTCGGCCCCAGCATTTT.

This CDR3 reads CSVAQGAKAFF. CDR3 coding DNA: TGCAGCGTTGCTCAGGGGGCTAAAGCTTTCTTT. This chain uses TRBV29-1 with TRBJ1-1, with 8 bases lining up with TRBD1. The CDR3 runs 11 residues. The V gene end was trimmed by 4 bases and the J gene end by 9 bases; junction bases not matched to a gene: 4. Germline V gene data show CDR1 as SQVTM and CDR2 as ANQGSEA.

This clone was detected once. This chain uses TRBV12-5 with TRBJ1-1; D gene unclear. In germline, CDR1 is LGHNT, CDR2 FRNRAP. The ends were cut back, 3 bases at V and 1 base at J, with 6 bases in the middle. The CDR3 loop spans 13 amino acids. The CDR3 nucleotides are TGTGCTAGTGGTTTAGTCGGGAACACTGAAGCTTTCTTT. Its translation is CASGLVGNTEAFF.

This chain links TRBV6-5 with TRBJ2-1; D might be TRBD2 (6 bases). Germline lookup yields CDR1 MNHEY and CDR2 SVGAGI. There are 14 residues in the CDR3. V was cut by 10 bases and J by 2 bases, with 15 bases left in between. The CDR3 DNA is TGTGCCACCACGAGGGCTAGCGCCTACAATGAGCAGTTCTTC. It is translated as CATTRASAYNEQFF.

The chain has TRBV10-1 and TRBJ2-2; D ambiguous. The CDR3 has 12 residues. Trimming pared 7 bases from V and 7 bases from J, leaving 10 bases between. Looked up from germline, CDR1 is WNHNN and CDR2 is SYGVQD (reference sequence). The CDR3 sequence: CASKQNHGELFF. DNA of the CDR3: TGCGCCAGCAAACAAAACCACGGGGAGCTGTTTTTT.

The rearrangement uses TRBV5-1 and TRBJ2-3; 7 positions agree with TRBD1. Germline V lookup: CDR1 SGHRS, CDR2 YFSETQ. This CDR3 is 14 amino acids long. Trimming took 4 bases from V and 1 from J; bases not matched to a gene: 3. CDR3 region: CASSPQGGTDTQYF. The CDR3 region has the DNA TGCGCCAGCAGCCCCCAGGGGGGCACAGATACGCAGTATTTT.

The chain uses TRBV21-1 and TRBJ2-5; TRBD1 reflects the table's D call only, with no check against the DNA. TRBV21-1 is a recognized pseudogene. The CDR3 is 13 amino acids. The CDR3 coding sequence is TGTGCCAGCAGACGACACGCCCGGGAGACCCAGTACTTC. Residues: CASRRHARETQYF.

The chain recombines TRBV9 with TRBJ1-6; TRBD1 matches at 7 bases. Germline V gene lookup returns CDR1 SGDLS and CDR2 YYNGEE. V lost 3 bases and J lost 5; bases outside the gene matches: 5. The length of the CDR3 is 15 residues. The CDR3 nucleotides are TGTGCCAGCAGCGCGGAGGGACAGAATAATTCACCCCTCCACTTT. Protein: CASSAEGQNNSPLHF.

This clone was counted once. V is TRBV11-2 and J is TRBJ1-4, with D perhaps matching TRBD1 (5 bases). Trimming pared 1 base from V and 8 bases from J, leaving 17 bases between. The CDR3 spans 16 residues. CDR1 is SGHAT and CDR2 is FQNNGV in the germline V gene. The CDR3 DNA reads as TGTGCCAGCAGCTTAGGGACCAGGGCGTACCGCGAAAAACTGTTTTTT. It encodes CASSLGTRAYREKLFF. The full variable domain, rest sourced from reference TRBV11-2 and TRBJ1-4, is EAGVAQSPRYKIIEKRQSVAFWCNPISGHATLYWYQQILGQGPKLLIQFQNNGVVDDSQLPKDRFSAERLKGVDSTLKIQPAKLEDSAVYLCASSLGTRAYREKLFFGSGTQLSVL.

The chain recombines TRBV27 with TRBJ2-5; possibly TRBD1 for D (7 bases). The CDR3 extends over 14 amino acids. The V end was cut by 6 bases, the J end by 2 bases, with 13 bases between. Germline V gene data show CDR1 as MNHEY and CDR2 as SMNVEV (reference sequence). The DNA for the CDR3 is TGTGCCAGCAGGGATCCAGGGGGGCAAGAGACCCAGTACTTC. Residues: CASRDPGGQETQYF.